The 25 T cell receptor beta chains below were found in one sample sequenced in a study of siplizumab effects on memory and regulatory T cells. TCRdb keeps only in-frame clones here, not all; method: immunoSEQ multiplex PCR. Here the sample spans 110,000 or so clones, about 91% being singletons. The sequenced material came from Tregs sorted from blood. These receptor sequences come from a human donor in good health.

The V gene is TRBV6-6, the J gene TRBJ1-5; no clear D. V was cut by 5 bases and J by 9 bases, with 14 bases left in between. Per the germline V gene, CDR1 is MNHNY and CDR2 is SVGAGI (reference sequence). CDR3 length: 13 residues. CDR3 sequence reads: CASSQDARTPQHF. The CDR3 DNA reads as TGTGCCAGCAGTCAGGACGCCAGAACGCCCCAGCATTTT.

The gene calls are TRBV11-3 and TRBJ2-5; 8 bases match TRBD1. The junction had 5 bases not matched to a gene; V was cut back by 5 bases and J by 9 bases. CDR1 SGHNT and CDR2 YENEEA come from the germline V gene. This CDR3 is 12 amino acids long. The CDR3 bases are TGTGCCAGCAGCGCACAGGGGGAGGCCCAGTACTTC. This translates into CASSAQGEAQYF.

The V gene is TRBV5-1, the J gene TRBJ1-4; D is uncertain. The V gene's germline CDR1 is SGHRS and CDR2 YFSETQ. The CDR3 runs 19 residues. Trimming stripped 0 bases from V and 0 bases from J, with 18 bases between. In DNA, the CDR3 is TGCGCCAGCAGCTTGGTTCCAACCCGGCGGGCTGCAACTAATGAAAAACTGTTTTTT. It translates to CASSLVPTRRAATNEKLFF.

The chain uses TRBV2 and TRBJ1-6; TRBD1 matches 7 bases. V was pared by 1 base and J by 11 bases, with 5 bases of the junction left unmatched. Germline V gene data show CDR1 as SNHLY and CDR2 as FYNNEI. CDR3 length: 14 amino acids. The CDR3 nucleotides read TGTGCCAGCAGTGAAGACAGGGGATCGGCACCCCTCCACTTT. It yields the protein CASSEDRGSAPLHF.

This sequence joins TRBV2 and TRBJ1-1; no firm D call. Germline lookup yields CDR1 SNHLY and CDR2 FYNNEI. This CDR3 region has 11 residues. Trimming cost V 3 bases and J 8 bases, with 7 bases left between them. The DNA for the CDR3 is TGTGCCAGCAGTGATTATGGCGAAGCTTTCTTT. This translates into CASSDYGEAFF.

The chain links TRBV6-6 to TRBJ2-2; D ambiguous. CDR1 and CDR2 from the germline V gene are MNHNY and SVGAGI (reference sequence). Trimming left V 4 bases short and J 4 bases short, with 13 bases between. This CDR3 has 15 residues. CDR3 region: CASSSPGLGTGELFF. In DNA, the CDR3 is TGTGCCAGCAGTTCCCCGGGTTTGGGCACCGGGGAGCTGTTTTTT.

V gene TRBV11-3 combines with J gene TRBJ2-1; D is uncertain. Germline assignment: CDR1 SGHNT and CDR2 YENEEA. This CDR3 is built from 12 residues. The ends were cut back, 1 base at V and 10 bases at J, with 8 bases in the middle. The CDR3 loop reads CASSLGPEEQFF. The CDR3 DNA follows: TGTGCCAGCAGCTTAGGTCCAGAGGAGCAGTTCTTC.

CDR3: CASGQTLQETQYF. The DNA for the CDR3 is TGTGCTAGTGGTCAGACACTACAAGAGACCCAGTACTTC. This chain joins TRBV12-5 and TRBJ2-5; D not resolved. The CDR3 has 13 amino acids. Germline CDR1 reads LGHNT; CDR2 reads FRNRAP. The V and J ends lost 5 bases and 2 bases respectively, with 9 bases between them.

The chain combines TRBV30 with TRBJ1-5; D possibly corresponds to TRBD1 (6 bases). There are 13 residues in the CDR3. Between the trimmed V and J ends, which lost 1 base and 6 bases, there was a span of 10 bases. From germline, CDR1 is GTSNPN and CDR2 SVGIG (reference sequence). CDR3: CAWSGRGRQPQHF. The CDR3 nucleotides read TGTGCCTGGAGTGGCAGGGGACGTCAGCCCCAGCATTTT.

The chain combines TRBV5-6 with TRBJ2-1; TRBD2 matches 13 bases. The CDR3 consists of 17 residues. Germline trimming cut 3 bases from V and 3 bases from J; bases unmatched to any gene: 6. Germline V gene sequence: CDR1 SGHDT, CDR2 YYEEEE. The CDR3 nucleotides read TGTGCCAGCAGCTCTTTGACTAGCGGGAGGTTCTACAATGAGCAGTTCTTC. This translates into CASSSLTSGRFYNEQFF.

This chain joins TRBV30 and TRBJ2-3; D not resolved. V lost 3 bases, J lost 8 bases, and 12 bases lay in between. Germline CDR1 reads GTSNPN; CDR2 reads SVGIG (reference sequence). CDR3 length equals 12 residues. The CDR3 loop is CAWSPGLSTQYF. The CDR3 DNA follows: TGTGCCTGGAGCCCCGGTTTGAGTACGCAGTATTTT.

The chain combines TRBV20-1 with TRBJ1-1; the D is unclear. CDR3 size: 11 residues. Trimming removed 1 base at V and 4 bases at J, with 4 bases between. The germline gives CDR1 DFQATT, CDR2 SNEGSKA (reference sequence). The CDR3 is CSARALTEAFF. The CDR3 coding sequence is TGCAGTGCTAGAGCCCTCACTGAAGCTTTCTTT.

The V and J genes are TRBV11-2 and TRBJ2-3, with D possibly TRBD1 on 5 matching bases. The germline CDR1 and CDR2 sequences are SGHAT and FQNNGV. V gave up 6 bases and J gave up 0 bases, with 10 bases separating them. CDR3 size: 14 residues. The CDR3 here is CASRWGRSTDTQYF. CDR3 coding DNA: TGTGCCAGCAGGTGGGGCAGGAGCACAGATACGCAGTATTTT.

This clone has only a few counts. The chain couples TRBV2 to TRBJ1-2; D might be TRBD1 (6 bases). V shed 8 bases and J shed 2 bases, with 9 bases lying between them. The CDR3 loop spans 12 amino acids. From germline, CDR1 is SNHLY and CDR2 FYNNEI. The CDR3 nucleotides are TGTGCCAGCCGGGACATAAACTATGGCTACACCTTC. Translation gives CASRDINYGYTF. Using reference TRBV2 and TRBJ1-2 for the parts outside the CDR3, the full variable domain is EPEVTQTPSHQVTQMGQEVILRCVPISNHLYFYWYRQILGQKVEFLVSFYNNEISEKSEIFDDQFSVERPDGSNFTLKIRSTKLEDSAMYFCASRDINYGYTFGSGTRLTVV.

The gene calls are TRBV19 and TRBJ1-1, with D unresolved. Germline assignment: CDR1 LNHDA and CDR2 SQIVND (reference sequence). Trimming took 3 bases from V and 6 from J, leaving 11 bases between them. CDR3 length: 13 residues. CDR3 bases: TGTGCCAGTAGTATTGCGGTGTACGCTGAAGCTTTCTTT. It yields the protein CASSIAVYAEAFF. Looking up the rest from reference TRBV19 and TRBJ1-1 gives the full variable domain: DGGITQSPKYLFRKEGQNVTLSCEQNLNHDAMYWYRQDPGQGLRLIYYSQIVNDFQKGDIAEGYSVSREKKESFPLTVTSAQKNPTAFYLCASSIAVYAEAFFGQGTRLTVV.

This sequence joins TRBV6-1 and TRBJ2-3, with D perhaps matching TRBD2 (5 bases). Looked up from germline, CDR1 is MNHNS and CDR2 is SASEGT. The V and J ends lost 1 base and 1 base respectively, with 21 bases between them. The CDR3 has 19 residues. The CDR3 reads CASSEGGAEARRGTDTQYF. CDR3 sequence (DNA): TGTGCCAGCAGTGAAGGCGGCGCGGAGGCTCGCCGAGGCACAGATACGCAGTATTTT.

The chain joins TRBV7-2 to TRBJ1-5, with TRBD1 identical over 8 bases. The trim removed 2 bases at V and 0 bases at J, leaving 6 bases unmatched. The CDR3 spans 17 residues. Per the germline V gene, CDR1 is SGHTA and CDR2 is FQGNSA. CDR3: CASSLLGQGGSNQPQHF. The CDR3 DNA sequence: TGTGCCAGCAGCTTATTAGGACAGGGCGGTAGCAATCAGCCCCAGCATTTT.

The chain joins TRBV2 to TRBJ2-7, with TRBD2 matching over 8 bases. Germline assignment: CDR1 SNHLY and CDR2 FYNNEI. The CDR3 covers 14 residues. Trimming at V came to 5 bases and at J to 2 bases, leaving 5 bases not matched to a gene. CDR3 bases: TGTGCCAGCAGTTCGACTAGCGCTCCCTACGAGCAGTACTTC. The encoded protein is CASSSTSAPYEQYF. The full variable domain, completed using reference TRBV2 and TRBJ2-7, is EPEVTQTPSHQVTQMGQEVILRCVPISNHLYFYWYRQILGQKVEFLVSFYNNEISEKSEIFDDQFSVERPDGSNFTLKIRSTKLEDSAMYFCASSSTSAPYEQYFGPGTRLTVT.

This chain uses TRBV5-1 with TRBJ1-2, with D perhaps matching TRBD1 (5 bases). Germline CDR1 and CDR2: SGHRS and YFSETQ. The germline V and J ends were trimmed by 5 bases and 4 bases, with 12 bases remaining between them. The CDR3 covers 13 residues. For the CDR3, the DNA is TGCGCCAGCAGTTTCCCGGGACCCTATGGCTACACCTTC. It encodes CASSFPGPYGYTF.

This rearrangement joins TRBV5-6 to TRBJ1-2, with D possibly matching TRBD1 (5 bases). The germline V gene has CDR1 SGHDT and CDR2 YYEEEE. The CDR3 loop spans 13 amino acids. V lost 0 bases, J lost 3 bases, and 6 bases lay in between. In DNA form, the CDR3 reads TGTGCCAGCAGCTTGGGACAGTACTATGGCTACACCTTC. Encoded protein: CASSLGQYYGYTF. Using reference TRBV5-6 and TRBJ1-2 for the parts outside the CDR3, the full variable domain is DAGVTQSPTHLIKTRGQQVTLRCSPKSGHDTVSWYQQALGQGPQFIFQYYEEEERQRGNFPDRFSGHQFPNYSSELNVNALLLGDSALYLCASSLGQYYGYTFGSGTRLTVV.

V gene TRBV19 combines with J gene TRBJ1-2; D perhaps matches TRBD1 (5 bases). V dropped 10 bases and J dropped 8 bases, with 20 bases sitting between them. There are 13 residues in the CDR3. CDR1 and CDR2 (germline): LNHDA, SQIVND (reference sequence). The CDR3 reads CATQGRAVGGYTF. CDR3 nucleotide sequence: TGTGCCACCCAGGGCAGGGCAGTCGGAGGCTACACCTTC.

V usage is TRBV5-6 and J usage is TRBJ2-4; D possibly corresponds to TRBD1 (5 bases). V lost 4 bases, J lost 0 bases, and 11 bases lay in between. Germline V gene data show CDR1 as SGHDT and CDR2 as YYEEEE. The CDR3 is 15 residues long. In nucleotides, the CDR3 is TGTGCCAGCAGCCTGGGGCGACTAGCCAAAAACATTCAGTACTTC. Protein product: CASSLGRLAKNIQYF.

The V call is TRBV7-2, the J call TRBJ2-6, with 13 bases matching TRBD2. The CDR3 is 20 amino acids. Germline V gene lookup returns CDR1 SGHTA and CDR2 FQGNSA. Trimming removed 0 bases from V and 5 bases from J; junction bases left unmatched: 10. The CDR3 sequence: CASSLANLGTSGVRANVLTF. The CDR3 nucleotides read TGTGCCAGCAGCTTAGCTAACCTCGGGACTAGCGGGGTGCGGGCCAACGTCCTGACTTTC.

CDR3 loop: CASSPTLNNRLAWNTGELFF. The CDR3 DNA sequence: TGTGCCAGCAGCCCTACATTAAACAACCGACTAGCGTGGAACACCGGGGAGCTGTTTTTT. V usage is TRBV4-2 and J usage is TRBJ2-2, with TRBD2 identical over 8 bases. The CDR3 loop spans 20 amino acids. V lost 4 bases and J lost 1; bases outside the gene matches: 17. CDR1 and CDR2 (germline): LGHNA, YNFKEQ.

The V gene is TRBV9, the J gene TRBJ1-1; D remains unclear. The V gene's germline CDR1 is SGDLS and CDR2 YYNGEE. Trimming removed 4 bases from V and 4 bases from J, with 11 bases in between. The CDR3 length is 13 residues. CDR3 in amino acids: CASSPGVATEAFF. CDR3 coding DNA: TGTGCCAGCAGCCCAGGCGTCGCCACTGAAGCTTTCTTT.